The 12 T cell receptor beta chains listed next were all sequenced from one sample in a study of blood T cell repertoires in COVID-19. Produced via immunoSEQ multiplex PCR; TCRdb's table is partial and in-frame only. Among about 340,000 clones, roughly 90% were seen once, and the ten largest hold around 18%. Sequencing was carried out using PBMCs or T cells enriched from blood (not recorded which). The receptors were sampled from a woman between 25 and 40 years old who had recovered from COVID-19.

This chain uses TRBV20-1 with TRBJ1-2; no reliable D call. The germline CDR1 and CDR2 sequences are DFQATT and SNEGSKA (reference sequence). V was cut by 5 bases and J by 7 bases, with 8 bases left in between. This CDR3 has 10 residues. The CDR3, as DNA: TGCAGTGCTCGCCCGGGTGGCTACACCTTC. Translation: CSARPGGYTF.

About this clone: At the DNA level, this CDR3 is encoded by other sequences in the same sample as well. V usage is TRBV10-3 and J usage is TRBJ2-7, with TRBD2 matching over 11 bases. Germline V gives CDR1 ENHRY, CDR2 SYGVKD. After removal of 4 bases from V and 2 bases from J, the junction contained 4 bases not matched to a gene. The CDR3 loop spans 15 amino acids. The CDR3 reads CAISGSTSGAYEQYF. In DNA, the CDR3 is TGTGCCATCAGTGGGTCGACTAGCGGGGCCTACGAGCAGTACTTC.

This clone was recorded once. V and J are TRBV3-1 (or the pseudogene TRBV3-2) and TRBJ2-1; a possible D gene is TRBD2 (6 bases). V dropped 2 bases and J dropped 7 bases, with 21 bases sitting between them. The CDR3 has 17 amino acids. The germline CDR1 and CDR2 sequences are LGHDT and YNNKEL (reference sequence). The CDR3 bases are TGTGCCAGCAGCCAAAGCGTGGACTATGCAGGCGGGAATGAGCAGTTCTTC. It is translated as CASSQSVDYAGGNEQFF.

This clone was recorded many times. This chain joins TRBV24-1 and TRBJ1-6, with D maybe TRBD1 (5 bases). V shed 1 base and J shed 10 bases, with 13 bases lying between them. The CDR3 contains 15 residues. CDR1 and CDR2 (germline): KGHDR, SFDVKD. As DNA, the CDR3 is TGTGCCACCAGTGATTTCCGGGGGGGATACTCACCCCTCCACTTT. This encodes CATSDFRGGYSPLHF.

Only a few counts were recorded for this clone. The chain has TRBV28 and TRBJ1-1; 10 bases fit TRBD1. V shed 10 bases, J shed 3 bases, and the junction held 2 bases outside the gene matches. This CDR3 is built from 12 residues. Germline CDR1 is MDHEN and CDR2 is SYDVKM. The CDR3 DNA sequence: TGTGCCATTGACAGGGGGCACACTGAAGCTTTCTTT. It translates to CAIDRGHTEAFF.

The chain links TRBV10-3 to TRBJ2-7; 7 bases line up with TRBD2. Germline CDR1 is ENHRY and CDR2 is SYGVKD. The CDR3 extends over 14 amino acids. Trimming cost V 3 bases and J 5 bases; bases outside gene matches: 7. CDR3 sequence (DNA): TGTGCCATCAGTGATTCGGGGGGTCCCCACGAGCAGTACTTC. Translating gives CAISDSGGPHEQYF.

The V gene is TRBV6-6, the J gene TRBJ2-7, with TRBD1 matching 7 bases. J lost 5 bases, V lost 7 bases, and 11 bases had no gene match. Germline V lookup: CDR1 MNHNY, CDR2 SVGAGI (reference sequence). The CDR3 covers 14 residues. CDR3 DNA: TGTGCCAGCAAGACAGGGTGGGGGTCGGACGAGCAGTACTTC. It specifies CASKTGWGSDEQYF.

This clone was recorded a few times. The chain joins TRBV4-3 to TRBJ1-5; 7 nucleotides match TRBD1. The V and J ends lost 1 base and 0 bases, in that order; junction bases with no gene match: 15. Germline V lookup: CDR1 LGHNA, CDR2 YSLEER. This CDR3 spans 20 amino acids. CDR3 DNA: TGCGCCAGCAGCCAAGTCCCCCCGGGACAGCAAAAGAATAGCAATCAGCCCCAGCATTTT. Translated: CASSQVPPGQQKNSNQPQHF.

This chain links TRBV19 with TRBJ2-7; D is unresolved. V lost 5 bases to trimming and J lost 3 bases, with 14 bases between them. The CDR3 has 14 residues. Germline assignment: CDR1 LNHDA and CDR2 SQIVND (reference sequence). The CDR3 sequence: CASSPPFEVYEQYF. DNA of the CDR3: TGTGCCAGTAGTCCCCCATTTGAGGTCTACGAGCAGTACTTC. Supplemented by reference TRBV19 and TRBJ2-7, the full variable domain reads DGGITQSPKYLFRKEGQNVTLSCEQNLNHDAMYWYRQDPGQGLRLIYYSQIVNDFQKGDIAEGYSVSREKKESFPLTVTSAQKNPTAFYLCASSPPFEVYEQYFGPGTRLTVT.

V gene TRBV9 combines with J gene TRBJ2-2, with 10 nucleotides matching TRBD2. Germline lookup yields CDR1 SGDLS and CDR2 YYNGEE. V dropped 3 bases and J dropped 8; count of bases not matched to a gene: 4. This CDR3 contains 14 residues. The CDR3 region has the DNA TGTGCCAGCAGCGGGACTAGCGGCTCGGGGGAGCTGTTTTTT. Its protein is CASSGTSGSGELFF. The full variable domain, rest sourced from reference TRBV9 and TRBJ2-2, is DSGVTQTPKHLITATGQRVTLRCSPRSGDLSVYWYQQSLDQGLQFLIQYYNGEERAKGNILERFSAQQFPDLHSELNLSSLELGDSALYFCASSGTSGSGELFFGEGSRLTVL.

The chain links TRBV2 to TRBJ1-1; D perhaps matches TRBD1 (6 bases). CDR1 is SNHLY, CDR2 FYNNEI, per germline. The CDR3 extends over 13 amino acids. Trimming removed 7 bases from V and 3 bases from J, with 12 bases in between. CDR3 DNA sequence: TGTGCCAGCAAGGGGAGGGGGGACACTGAAGCTTTCTTT. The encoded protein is CASKGRGDTEAFF.

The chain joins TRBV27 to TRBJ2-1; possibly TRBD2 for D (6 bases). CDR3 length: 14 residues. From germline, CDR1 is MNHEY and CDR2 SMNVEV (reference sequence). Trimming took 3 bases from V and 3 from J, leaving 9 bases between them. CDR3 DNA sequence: TGTGCCAGCAGTTTTGCGGGAAACTACAATGAGCAGTTCTTC. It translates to CASSFAGNYNEQFF.